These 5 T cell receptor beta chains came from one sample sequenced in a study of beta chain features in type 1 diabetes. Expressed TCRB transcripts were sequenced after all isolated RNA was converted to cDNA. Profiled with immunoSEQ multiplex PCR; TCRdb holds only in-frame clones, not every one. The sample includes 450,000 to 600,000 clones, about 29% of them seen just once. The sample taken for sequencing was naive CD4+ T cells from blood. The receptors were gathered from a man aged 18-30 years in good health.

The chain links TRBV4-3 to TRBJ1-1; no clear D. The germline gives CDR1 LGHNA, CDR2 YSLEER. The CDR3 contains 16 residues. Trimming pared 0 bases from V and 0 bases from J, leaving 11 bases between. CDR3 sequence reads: CASSQDHTGMNTEAFF. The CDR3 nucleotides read TGCGCCAGCAGCCAAGATCACACGGGCATGAACACTGAAGCTTTCTTT.

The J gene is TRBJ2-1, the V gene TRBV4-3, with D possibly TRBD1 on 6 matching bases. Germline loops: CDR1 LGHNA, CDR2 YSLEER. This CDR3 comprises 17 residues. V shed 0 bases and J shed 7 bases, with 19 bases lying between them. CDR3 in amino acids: CASSQDPATGNLNEQFF. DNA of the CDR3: TGCGCCAGCAGCCAAGATCCAGCGACAGGTAATTTGAATGAGCAGTTCTTC.

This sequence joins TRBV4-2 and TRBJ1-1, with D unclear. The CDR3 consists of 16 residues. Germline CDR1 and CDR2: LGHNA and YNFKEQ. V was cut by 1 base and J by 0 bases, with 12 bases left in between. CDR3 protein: CASSQVQGIMNTEAFF. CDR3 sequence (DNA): TGTGCCAGCAGCCAAGTTCAAGGGATCATGAACACTGAAGCTTTCTTT.

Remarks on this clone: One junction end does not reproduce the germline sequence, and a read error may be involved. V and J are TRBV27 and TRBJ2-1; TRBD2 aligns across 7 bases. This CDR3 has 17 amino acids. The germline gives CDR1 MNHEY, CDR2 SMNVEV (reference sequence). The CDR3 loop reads CSSSLSTSGTARNEQFF. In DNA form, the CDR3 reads TGTTCCAGCAGTTTATCAACAAGCGGGACGGCGCGAAATGAGCAGTTCTTC.

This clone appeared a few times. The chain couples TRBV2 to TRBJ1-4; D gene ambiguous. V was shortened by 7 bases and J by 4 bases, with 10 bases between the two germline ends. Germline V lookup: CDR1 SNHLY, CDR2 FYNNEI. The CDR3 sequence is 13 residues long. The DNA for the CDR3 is TGTGCCAGCACGCGGGAGGTTAATGAAAAACTGTTTTTT. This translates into CASTREVNEKLFF.